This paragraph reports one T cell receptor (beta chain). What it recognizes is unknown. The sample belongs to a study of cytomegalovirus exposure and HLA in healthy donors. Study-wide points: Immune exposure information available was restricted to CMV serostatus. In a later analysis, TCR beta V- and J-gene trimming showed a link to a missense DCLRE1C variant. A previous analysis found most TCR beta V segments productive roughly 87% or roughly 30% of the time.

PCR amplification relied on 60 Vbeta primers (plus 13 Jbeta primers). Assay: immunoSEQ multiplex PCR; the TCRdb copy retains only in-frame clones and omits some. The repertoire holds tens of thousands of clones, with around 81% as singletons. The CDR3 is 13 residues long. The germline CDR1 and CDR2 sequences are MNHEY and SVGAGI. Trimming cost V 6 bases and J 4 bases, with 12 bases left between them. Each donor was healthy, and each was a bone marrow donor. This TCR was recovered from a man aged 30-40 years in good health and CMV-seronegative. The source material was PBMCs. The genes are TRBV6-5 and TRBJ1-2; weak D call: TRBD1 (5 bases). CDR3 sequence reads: CASRDSYFYGYTF. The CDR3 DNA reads TGTGCCAGCAGAGACAGCTATTTCTATGGCTACACCTTC.